This TCR beta chain was found in a study of T cell responses to AZD1222 COVID-19 vaccine. Measured with immunoSEQ multiplex PCR; TCRdb has only the in-frame clones, and not every one. The table records more than 80,000 clones, just over 85% of them present only once. The CDR3 sequence is 13 residues long. The germline V gene encodes CDR1 MNHEY and CDR2 SVGAGI. V was pared by 6 bases and J by 14 bases, with 17 bases between. Specimen: peripheral blood, collected on day 0 of AZD1222 vaccination. J is TRBJ1-6 and V is TRBV6-5; tentatively, D is TRBD1 (5 bases). The TCR was taken from an adult in good health. The CDR3 DNA reads TGTGCCAGCAGCCAAGACAGTTGGTCTACCCTCCACTTT. Translation gives CASSQDSWSTLHF.